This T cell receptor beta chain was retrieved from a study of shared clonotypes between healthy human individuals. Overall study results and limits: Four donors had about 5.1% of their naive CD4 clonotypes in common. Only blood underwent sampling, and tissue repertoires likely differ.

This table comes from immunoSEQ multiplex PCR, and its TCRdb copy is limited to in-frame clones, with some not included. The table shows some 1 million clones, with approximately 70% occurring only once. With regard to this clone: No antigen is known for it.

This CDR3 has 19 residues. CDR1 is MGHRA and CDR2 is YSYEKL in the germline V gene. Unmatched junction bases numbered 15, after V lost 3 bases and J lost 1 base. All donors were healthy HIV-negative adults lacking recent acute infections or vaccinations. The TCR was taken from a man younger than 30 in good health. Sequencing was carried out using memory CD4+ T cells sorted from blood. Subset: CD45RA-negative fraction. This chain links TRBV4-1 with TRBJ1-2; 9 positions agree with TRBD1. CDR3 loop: CASSQETGTGTVINYGYTF. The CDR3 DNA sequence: TGCGCCAGCAGCCAGGAGACCGGGACAGGGACCGTCATTAACTATGGCTACACCTTC.